The source of this TCR beta chain is a study of T cell changes during pregnancy in multiple sclerosis. This CDR3 comprises 13 residues. Germline V CDR1 and CDR2: SEHNR, FQNEAQ (reference sequence). Trimming stripped 5 bases from V and 7 bases from J, with 12 bases between. Sequencing was performed with immunoSEQ multiplex PCR; in TCRdb, only in-frame clones are kept and a portion is missing. Seen here are over 75,000 clones, 85% to 95% observed once, and the top ten hold roughly 3%. This clone was picked up one time. Material: peripheral blood, obtained in the first trimester of pregnancy. The receptor was isolated from a female donor with multiple sclerosis, enrolled in a pregnancy study. The V and J genes are TRBV7-9 and TRBJ1-3, with TRBD1 as a possible D gene (5 bases). In DNA form, the CDR3 reads TGTGCCAGCAGCCCCCTTGGGGGGAACACCATATATTTT. It encodes CASSPLGGNTIYF.